These 19 T cell receptor beta chains originate from one sample sequenced in a study of graft-versus-host responses after intestinal transplantation. Assay used: immunoSEQ multiplex PCR; TCRdb lists only in-frame clones, some missing. Of some 36,000 clones listed, less than 95% are singletons. These TCRs' antigens remain unknown. The source was unstimulated CD4+ T cells sorted from spleen or lymph node cells, collected before transplant. These receptors were collected from a human donor who was the organ donor for an intestinal transplant.

The chain links TRBV6-5 to TRBJ1-2, with unresolved D. Per the germline V gene, CDR1 is MNHEY and CDR2 is SVGAGI. Trimming stripped 5 bases from V and 8 bases from J, with 9 bases between. This CDR3 has 11 amino acids. The CDR3 is CASSEVWGYTF. DNA of the CDR3: TGTGCCAGCAGTGAGGTTTGGGGCTACACCTTC.

This chain uses TRBV19 with TRBJ2-1, with D hard to call. CDR1 and CDR2 (germline): LNHDA, SQIVND (reference sequence). The CDR3 covers 11 residues. The V end lost 6 bases, the J end lost 9 bases, and 9 bases lay between the germline ends. The CDR3 bases are TGTGCCAGTAGCGGGCCGGGTGAGCAGTTCTTC. Translated, it gives CASSGPGEQFF.

V and J are TRBV27 and TRBJ1-1; the match to TRBD1 covers 9 bases. The CDR3 contains 15 residues. With 4 bases clipped from V and 0 bases from J, the junction kept 3 bases outside the gene matches. Per germline, CDR1 MNHEY and CDR2 SMNVEV (reference sequence). Here the CDR3 DNA reads TGTGCCAGCAGTTGGGACAGGGTAATGAACACTGAAGCTTTCTTT. Its translation is CASSWDRVMNTEAFF.

The rearrangement uses TRBV7-3 and TRBJ2-1; TRBD2 matches at 7 bases. Unmatched junction bases numbered 4, after V lost 5 bases and J lost 6 bases. The germline gives CDR1 SGHTA, CDR2 FQGTGA. The CDR3 contains 13 residues. CDR3 nucleotide sequence: TGTGCCAGCAGCATCGGGACTACCAATGAGCAGTTCTTC. Its protein is CASSIGTTNEQFF.

CDR3 DNA: TGCGCCAGCAGCTTGGAGACGGAGAACACTGAAGCTTTCTTT. Its translation: CASSLETENTEAFF. The J gene is TRBJ1-1, the V gene TRBV5-1; D ambiguous. Trimming pared 0 bases from V and 1 base from J, leaving 7 bases between. The CDR3 consists of 14 residues. Germline V gene data show CDR1 as SGHRS and CDR2 as YFSETQ.

This chain joins TRBV4-2 and TRBJ1-2, with D possibly matching TRBD1 (6 bases). The V end lost 3 bases, the J end lost 2 bases, and 7 bases lay between the germline ends. The CDR3 runs 13 residues. Germline V gene sequence: CDR1 LGHNA, CDR2 YNFKEQ. The CDR3 region has the DNA TGTGCCAGCAGCCAGACAGGAAACTATGGCTACACCTTC. Its protein is CASSQTGNYGYTF.

The chain couples TRBV6-1 to TRBJ1-1, with D hard to call. Germline V CDR1 and CDR2: MNHNS, SASEGT. The CDR3 contains 15 residues. Trimming pared 2 bases from V and 0 bases from J, leaving 10 bases between. As DNA, the CDR3 is TGTGCCAGCAGTGAAAACACGTTGCTGAACACTGAAGCTTTCTTT. Protein sequence: CASSENTLLNTEAFF.

This rearrangement joins TRBV5-1 to TRBJ2-5; 9 bases are shared with TRBD2. The CDR3 sequence is 14 residues long. Trimming took 7 bases from V and 1 from J; bases not matched to a gene: 5. Germline V gives CDR1 SGHRS, CDR2 YFSETQ. CDR3 residues: CASGLAGTQETQYF. The CDR3 DNA is TGCGCCAGCGGGCTAGCGGGGACCCAAGAGACCCAGTACTTC.

The chain combines TRBV5-6 with TRBJ2-7; 9 bases match TRBD2. The CDR3 extends over 16 amino acids. J gave up 2 bases and V 1 base, and 7 bases lay outside the gene matches. Per the germline V gene, CDR1 is SGHDT and CDR2 is YYEEEE. The CDR3 region is CASSLLGGGAPYEQYF. DNA of the CDR3: TGTGCCAGCAGCTTGTTGGGCGGGGGGGCCCCCTACGAGCAGTACTTC.

The V and J genes are TRBV5-4 and TRBJ2-3; 12 nucleotides agree with TRBD2. V lost 4 bases, J lost 6 bases, and 6 bases stayed unmatched. The CDR3 sequence is 15 residues long. Germline CDR1 SGHNT, CDR2 YYREEE (reference sequence). Here the CDR3 reads CASSPGTSGFDTQYF. In nucleotides, the CDR3 is TGTGCCAGCAGCCCCGGGACTAGCGGGTTTGATACGCAGTATTTT.

The chain is built from TRBV10-3 and TRBJ1-1; D is undetermined. Germline V CDR1 and CDR2: ENHRY, SYGVKD. Trimming left V 4 bases short and J 5 bases short, with 14 bases between. This CDR3 is built from 14 residues. In nucleotides, the CDR3 is TGTGCCATCAGTGTAAATCCCAAGCAAACTGAAGCTTTCTTT. Protein product: CAISVNPKQTEAFF.

This clone was counted between two and nine times. The V and J genes are TRBV6-1 and TRBJ2-3; 11 bases match TRBD2. V lost 1 base, J lost 0 bases, and 6 bases stayed unmatched. The CDR3 length is 18 residues. Germline assignment: CDR1 MNHNS and CDR2 SASEGT. The chain's CDR3 is CASSEGLAGGRSTDTQYF. CDR3 DNA sequence: TGTGCCAGCAGTGAAGGTCTAGCGGGGGGCCGTAGCACAGATACGCAGTATTTT.

The V call is TRBV19, the J call TRBJ1-2; 9 bases agree with TRBD1. Trimming took 1 base from V and 6 from J; bases not matched to a gene: 9. Germline-derived CDR1 and CDR2 are LNHDA and SQIVND (reference sequence). The CDR3 is 16 amino acids. The CDR3 sequence is CASSIAGTGLRDGYTF. CDR3 DNA sequence: TGTGCCAGTAGTATAGCTGGGACAGGGCTTCGAGATGGCTACACCTTC.

This rearrangement joins TRBV7-9 to TRBJ1-1, with 9 nucleotides matching TRBD1. This CDR3 is 15 amino acids long. CDR1 is SEHNR, CDR2 FQNEAQ, per germline (reference sequence). The trim removed 5 bases at V and 6 bases at J, leaving 10 bases unmatched. The CDR3 nucleotides read TGTGCCAGCAGCCCAGGAAACAGGGGGCTTCCTGAAGCTTTCTTT. This translates into CASSPGNRGLPEAFF.

The table lists this clone with a count of one. The chain has TRBV28 and TRBJ1-6; D possibly corresponds to TRBD1 (6 bases). The V end was cut by 1 base, the J end by 0 bases, with 16 bases between. The V gene's germline CDR1 is MDHEN and CDR2 SYDVKM. The CDR3 is made up of 19 amino acids. In nucleotides, the CDR3 is TGTGCCAGCAGTTTATCCGGACAGTTCCGTAGCTCCTATAATTCACCCCTCCACTTT. Protein: CASSLSGQFRSSYNSPLHF.

V and J are TRBV5-7 and TRBJ2-7; 7 bases line up with TRBD2. TRBV5-7 is classed as an ORF, of uncertain function. This CDR3 is built from 15 residues. V dropped 0 bases and J dropped 1; count of bases not matched to a gene: 4. The CDR3 DNA sequence: TGTGCCAGCAGCTTGGATTCTAGCGGATCCTACGAGCAGTACTTC. Translating gives CASSLDSSGSYEQYF.

This clone was picked up one time. The V and J genes are TRBV6-5 and TRBJ1-2; tentative D call: TRBD1 (5 bases). Trimming pared 2 bases from V and 8 bases from J, leaving 15 bases between. This CDR3 has 14 residues. Germline V gene data show CDR1 as MNHEY and CDR2 as SVGAGI. This CDR3 reads CASSYGGEAHGYTF. Written as DNA, the CDR3 is TGTGCCAGCAGTTACGGAGGGGAAGCCCACGGCTACACCTTC.

The chain links TRBV5-1 to TRBJ2-6; 9 bases align to TRBD1. The CDR3 runs 17 residues. After removal of 3 bases from V and 1 base from J, the junction contained 5 bases not matched to a gene. Germline CDR1 reads SGHRS; CDR2 reads YFSETQ. Here the CDR3 reads CASSSGQGRSGANVLTF. In DNA, the CDR3 is TGCGCCAGCAGCTCGGGACAGGGAAGGTCTGGGGCCAACGTCCTGACTTTC.

The chain couples TRBV5-4 to TRBJ2-5; a weak D match, TRBD1 (5 bases). The CDR3 is made up of 12 amino acids. The V gene's germline CDR1 is SGHNT and CDR2 YYREEE (reference sequence). The germline V and J ends were trimmed by 4 bases and 2 bases, with 6 bases remaining between them. CDR3 sequence reads: CASSGQQETQYF. The DNA of the CDR3 is TGTGCCAGCAGCGGACAACAAGAGACCCAGTACTTC.